Sequencing of this T cell receptor beta chain was carried out in a study of blood T cell repertoires in COVID-19. The germline V gene encodes CDR1 LGHDT and CDR2 YNNKEL (reference sequence). CDR3 length: 14 residues. Between the trimmed V and J ends, which lost 1 base and 1 base, there was a span of 7 bases. Measured with immunoSEQ multiplex PCR; TCRdb has only the in-frame clones, and not every one. Here the sample spans under 80,000 clones, nearly 80% being singletons. The J gene is TRBJ1-1, the V gene TRBV3-1 (or the pseudogene TRBV3-2); D unclear. The sequence derives from a human donor in a cohort sampled during active COVID-19. Sequenced: peripheral blood. The CDR3 DNA reads TGTGCCAGCAGCCAAGGACAAAAGAACACTGAAGCTTTCTTT. This translates into CASSQGQKNTEAFF.